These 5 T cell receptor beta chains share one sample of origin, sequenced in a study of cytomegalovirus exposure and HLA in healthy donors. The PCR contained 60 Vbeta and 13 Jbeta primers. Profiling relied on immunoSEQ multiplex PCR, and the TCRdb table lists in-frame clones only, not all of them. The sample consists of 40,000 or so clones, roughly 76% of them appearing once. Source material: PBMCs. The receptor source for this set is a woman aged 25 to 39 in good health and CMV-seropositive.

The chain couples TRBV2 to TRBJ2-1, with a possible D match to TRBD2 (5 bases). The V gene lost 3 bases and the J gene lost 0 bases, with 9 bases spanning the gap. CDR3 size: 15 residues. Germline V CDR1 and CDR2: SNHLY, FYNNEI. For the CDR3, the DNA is TGTGCCAGCAGTGAGGGAGTAAGCTCCTACAATGAGCAGTTCTTC. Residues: CASSEGVSSYNEQFF.

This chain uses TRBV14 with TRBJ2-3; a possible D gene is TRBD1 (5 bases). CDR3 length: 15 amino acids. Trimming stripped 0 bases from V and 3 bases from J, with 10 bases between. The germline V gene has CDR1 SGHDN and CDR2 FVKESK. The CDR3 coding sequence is TGTGCCAGCAGCCAAGAAGGGGCTAGAACAGATACGCAGTATTTT. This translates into CASSQEGARTDTQYF.

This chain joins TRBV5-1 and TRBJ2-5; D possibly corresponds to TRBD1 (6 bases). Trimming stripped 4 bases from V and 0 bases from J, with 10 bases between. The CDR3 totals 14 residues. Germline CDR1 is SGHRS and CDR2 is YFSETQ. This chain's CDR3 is CASSPDRYQETQYF. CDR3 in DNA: TGCGCCAGCAGCCCTGACAGGTACCAAGAGACCCAGTACTTC.

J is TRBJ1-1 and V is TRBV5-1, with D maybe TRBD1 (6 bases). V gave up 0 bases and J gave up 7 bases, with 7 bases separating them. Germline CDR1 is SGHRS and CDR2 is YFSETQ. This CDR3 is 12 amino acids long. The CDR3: CASSLEGGEAFF. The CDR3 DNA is TGCGCCAGCAGCTTGGAAGGGGGTGAAGCTTTCTTT. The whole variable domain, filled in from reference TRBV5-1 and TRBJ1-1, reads KAGVTQTPRYLIKTRGQQVTLSCSPISGHRSVSWYQQTPGQGLQFLFEYFSETQRNKGNFPGRFSGRQFSNSRSEMNVSTLELGDSALYLCASSLEGGEAFFGQGTRLTVV.

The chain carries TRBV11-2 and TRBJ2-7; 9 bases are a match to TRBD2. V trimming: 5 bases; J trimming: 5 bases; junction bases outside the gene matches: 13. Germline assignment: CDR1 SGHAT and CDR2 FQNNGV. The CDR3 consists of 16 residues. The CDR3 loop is CASSPHLLSGRNEQYF. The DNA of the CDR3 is TGTGCCAGCAGCCCTCACCTCCTTAGCGGGAGAAACGAGCAGTACTTC.